The sequence of this T cell receptor (beta chain) was determined in a study of T-cell memory formation after mild COVID-19. Germline V CDR1 and CDR2: KGHDR, SFDVKD. Trimming pared 2 bases from V and 0 bases from J, leaving 9 bases between. This CDR3 comprises 15 residues. Whole-study findings and limits: There was no confirmation that second-wave clones peaking on day 37 were SARS-CoV-2 specific.

Notes on this clonotype: No antigen is known for it.

cDNA libraries for TCR alpha and TCR beta, carrying sample barcodes and UMIs, came from 5'RACE with constant-segment primers. TCRdb re-called the 5' RACE reads through MiXCR, storing one row per CDR3 protein. The sample lists hundreds of thousands of distinct CDR3 sequences, more than 15% occurring once. The specimen was PBMCs or a T cell subset sorted from them (not recorded which). This chain uses TRBV24-1 with TRBJ1-1; maybe TRBD1 (5 bases). This TCR derives from an adult woman who had mild COVID-19 (a few samples of this study predate the infection). Cell type and time point are not known. In DNA form, the CDR3 reads TGTGCCACCAGTGATTCGAGACAGCTGAACACTGAAGCTTTCTTT. Its protein is CATSDSRQLNTEAFF.